A selection of T cell receptor beta chains follows, all from one sample in a study of shared clonotypes between healthy human individuals. Clones were read by immunoSEQ multiplex PCR, and TCRdb kept only the in-frame ones, dropping some. The table lists around 2.3 million clones, nearly 97% of them singletons. Sample: naive CD4+ T cells sorted from blood. The receptors stem from a man aged 18 to 29 in good health. Each CDR3 is given with its conserved first and last residue. A D gene is named only where the DNA matches it firmly.

d_call,v_call,j_call,cdr3_aa,cdr3_nt
NA,TRBV5-1,TRBJ2-5,CASSLQGIRETQYF,TGCGCCAGCAGCTTGCAGGGTATTAGAGAGACCCAGTACTTC
TRBD2,TRBV4-1,TRBJ2-3,CASSQDKAGADTQYF,TGCGCCAGCAGCCAAGATAAAGCGGGAGCTGATACGCAGTATTTT
NA,TRBV28,TRBJ2-7,CASSFSAGGWGYEQYF,TGTGCCAGCAGTTTTTCAGCAGGTGGCTGGGGATACGAGCAGTACTTC
NA,TRBV6-5,TRBJ1-5,CASSSPGLPQHF,TGTGCCAGCAGTTCCCCGGGCTTGCCCCAGCATTTT
NA,TRBV28,TRBJ1-5,CASKSFRASNQPQHF,TGTGCCAGCAAGTCGTTCAGGGCTAGCAATCAGCCCCAGCATTTT
NA,TRBV25-1,TRBJ1-4,CASSEYWQINEKLFF,TGTGCCAGCAGTGAATATTGGCAGATTAATGAAAAACTGTTTTTT
NA,TRBV6-5,TRBJ2-7,CASSRMGPNYEQYF,TGTGCCAGCAGCCGAATGGGGCCGAACTACGAGCAGTACTTC
TRBD1,TRBV6-1,TRBJ2-7,CASSEAETGVQSSYEQYF,TGTGCCAGCAGTGAAGCTGAGACAGGGGTCCAAAGCTCCTACGAGCAGTACTTC
NA,TRBV25-1,TRBJ2-2,CASRTAGGGELFF,TGTGCCAGCAGGACGGCTGGGGGAGGGGAGCTGTTTTTT
NA,TRBV19,TRBJ1-2,CASSPGSTRYGYTF,TGTGCCAGTAGCCCTGGAAGCACCCGCTATGGCTACACCTTC
NA,TRBV28,TRBJ1-2,CASTLEAGNYGYTF,TGTGCCAGCACCCTTGAGGCAGGGAACTATGGCTACACCTTC
TRBD1,TRBV4-1,TRBJ2-7,CASSRGDRTYEQYF,TGCGCCAGCAGCCGGGGGGACAGGACCTACGAGCAGTACTTC
TRBD2,TRBV6-1,TRBJ2-5,CASSSSSGTQYF,TGTGCCAGCAGTTCCTCTAGCGGGACCCAGTACTTC
TRBD1,TRBV10-3,TRBJ2-7,CAIQGTGTWEQYF,TGTGCCATACAGGGGACAGGGACGTGGGAGCAGTACTTC
TRBD2,TRBV10-3,TRBJ2-3,CAISESVGGSSDTQYF,TGTGCCATCAGTGAGTCGGTGGGCGGGAGTTCAGATACGCAGTATTTT
NA,TRBV7-9,TRBJ1-5,CASSLSGRQPQHF,TGTGCCAGCAGCTTATCAGGGCGTCAGCCCCAGCATTTT
TRBD1,TRBV7-3,TRBJ1-2,CASSAGTGHGYGYTF,TGTGCCAGCAGCGCAGGGACAGGACATGGCTATGGCTACACCTTC
NA,TRBV4-1,TRBJ2-1,CASSQVGSLLNEQFF,TGCGCCAGCAGCCAGGTGGGCTCCCTACTCAATGAGCAGTTCTTC
NA,TRBV5-1,TRBJ1-6,CASSLEGGSLHF,TGCGCCAGCAGCTTGGAGGGGGGGTCCCTCCACTTT
NA,TRBV28,TRBJ2-7,CASTLSGYRYEQYF,TGTGCCAGCACCCTTTCGGGATACCGATACGAGCAGTACTTC
NA,TRBV18,TRBJ1-3,CASSPPKAYSGNTIYF,TGTGCCAGCTCACCACCAAAAGCCTACTCTGGAAACACCATATATTTT
TRBD1,TRBV6-1,TRBJ1-2,CASSVGQEWSGYTF,TGTGCCAGCAGTGTAGGACAGGAGTGGAGTGGCTACACCTTC
NA,TRBV27,TRBJ2-7,CASSLSGHSYEQYF,TGTGCCAGCAGTTTATCCGGTCACTCCTACGAGCAGTACTTC